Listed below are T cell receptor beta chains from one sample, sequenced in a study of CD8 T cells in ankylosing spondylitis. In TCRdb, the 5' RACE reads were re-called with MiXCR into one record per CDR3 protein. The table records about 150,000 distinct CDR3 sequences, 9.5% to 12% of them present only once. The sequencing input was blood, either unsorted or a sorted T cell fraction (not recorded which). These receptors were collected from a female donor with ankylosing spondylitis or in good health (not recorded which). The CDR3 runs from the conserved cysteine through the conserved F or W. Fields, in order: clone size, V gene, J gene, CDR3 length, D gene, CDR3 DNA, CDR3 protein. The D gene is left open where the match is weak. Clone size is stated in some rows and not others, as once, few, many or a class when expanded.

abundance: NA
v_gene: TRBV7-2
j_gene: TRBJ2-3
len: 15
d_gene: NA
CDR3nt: TGTGCCAGCAGCTTTACCGGGACCCATGGAGATACGCAGTATTTT
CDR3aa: CASSFTGTHGDTQYF

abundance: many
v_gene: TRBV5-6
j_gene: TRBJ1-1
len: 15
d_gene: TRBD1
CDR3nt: TGTGCCAGCAGCAAACCACAGGGGGTAGGCACTGAAGCTTTCTTT
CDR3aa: CASSKPQGVGTEAFF

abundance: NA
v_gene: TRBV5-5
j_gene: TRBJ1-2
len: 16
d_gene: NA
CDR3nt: TGTGCCAGCAGCTGGGAGGGGCTCTGGACGGGGGAAGGCTACACCTTC
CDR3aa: CASSWEGLWTGEGYTF

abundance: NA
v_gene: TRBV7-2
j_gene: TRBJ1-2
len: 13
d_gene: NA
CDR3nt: TGTGCCAGCAGCCCTTTCGGGACTTGGGGCTACACCTTC
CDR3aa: CASSPFGTWGYTF

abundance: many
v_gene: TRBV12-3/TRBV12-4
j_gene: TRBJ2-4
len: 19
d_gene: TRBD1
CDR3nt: TGTGCCAGCAGTCCAGTAGCAGGGGGCTCGGACTCAGGCAAAAACATTCAGTACTTC
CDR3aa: CASSPVAGGSDSGKNIQYF

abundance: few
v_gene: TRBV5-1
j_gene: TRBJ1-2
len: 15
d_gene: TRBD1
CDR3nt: TGCGCCAGCAGCTCGGGGTCGGGACAGAACTATGGCGACTCCTTC
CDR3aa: CASSSGSGQNYGDSF

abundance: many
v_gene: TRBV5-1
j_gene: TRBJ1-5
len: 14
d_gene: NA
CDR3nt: TGCGCCAGCAGCTACGATGGGGCAGATCAGCCCCAGCATTTT
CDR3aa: CASSYDGADQPQHF

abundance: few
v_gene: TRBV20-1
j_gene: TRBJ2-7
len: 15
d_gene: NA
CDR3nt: TGCAGTGCTAGTGAACTTAGGGACGGCTCCTACGAGCAGTACTTC
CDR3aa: CSASELRDGSYEQYF

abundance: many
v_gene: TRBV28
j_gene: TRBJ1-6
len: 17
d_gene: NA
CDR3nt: TGTGCCAGCAGTCCCCCCGGCCTTTCAGCAGGGAATTCACCCCTCCACTTT
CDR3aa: CASSPPGLSAGNSPLHF

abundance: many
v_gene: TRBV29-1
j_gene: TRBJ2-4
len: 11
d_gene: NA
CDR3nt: TGCAGCGTTTCAGACGGAAACATTCAGTACTTC
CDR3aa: CSVSDGNIQYF

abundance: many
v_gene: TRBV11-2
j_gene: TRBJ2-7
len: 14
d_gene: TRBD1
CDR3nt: TGTGCCAGCAGCGTCGGACAGGGGATCTACGAGCAGTACTTC
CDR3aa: CASSVGQGIYEQYF

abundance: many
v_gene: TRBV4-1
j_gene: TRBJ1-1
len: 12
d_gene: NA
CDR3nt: TGCGCCAGCAGCCCATCCGGGAATGAAGCTTTCTTT
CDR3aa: CASSPSGNEAFF

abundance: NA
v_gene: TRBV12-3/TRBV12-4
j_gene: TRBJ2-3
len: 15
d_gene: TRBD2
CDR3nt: TGTGCCAGCAGCTCTCTAGCGGTGAGCACAGATACGCAGTATTTT
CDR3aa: CASSSLAVSTDTQYF

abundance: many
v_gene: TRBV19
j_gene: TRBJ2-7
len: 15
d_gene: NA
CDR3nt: TGTGCCAGTAGTTTATCATCGGGACTCTCCTACGAGCAGTACTTC
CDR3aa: CASSLSSGLSYEQYF

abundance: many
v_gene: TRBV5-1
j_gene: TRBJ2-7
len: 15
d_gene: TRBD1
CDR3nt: TGCGCCAGCAGCCCAACTTCGACAGGGGATCACGAGCAGTACTTC
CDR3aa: CASSPTSTGDHEQYF

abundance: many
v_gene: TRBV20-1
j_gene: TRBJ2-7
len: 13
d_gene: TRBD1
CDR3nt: TGCAGTGCTTGGACAGGGGACCGTTACGAGCAGTACTTC
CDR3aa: CSAWTGDRYEQYF

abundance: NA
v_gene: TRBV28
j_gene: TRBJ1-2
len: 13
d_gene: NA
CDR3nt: TGTGCCAGCAGTTTAAACCTCGTCTATGGCTACACCTTC
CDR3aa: CASSLNLVYGYTF

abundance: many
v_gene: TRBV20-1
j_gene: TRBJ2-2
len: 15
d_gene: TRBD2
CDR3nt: TGCAGTGCTCGGAGGCTAGCGGGAGTTAACGGGGAGCTGTTTTTT
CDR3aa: CSARRLAGVNGELFF

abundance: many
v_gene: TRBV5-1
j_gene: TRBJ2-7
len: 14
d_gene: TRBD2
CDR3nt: TGCGCCAGCACCAAGACTAGCGGGAGTTACGAGCAGTACTTC
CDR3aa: CASTKTSGSYEQYF

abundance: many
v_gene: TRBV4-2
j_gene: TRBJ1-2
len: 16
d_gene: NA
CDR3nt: TGTGCCAGCAGCCAAGACACGGACGGGTCCTACTATGGCTACACCTTC
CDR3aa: CASSQDTDGSYYGYTF

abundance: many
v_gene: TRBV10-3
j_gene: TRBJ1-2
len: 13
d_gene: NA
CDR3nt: TGTGCCATCAGTGAGCTATACATCTATGGCTACACCTTC
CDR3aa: CAISELYIYGYTF

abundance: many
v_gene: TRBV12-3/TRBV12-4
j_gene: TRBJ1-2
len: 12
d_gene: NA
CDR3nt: TGTGCCAGCAACCCACAGGCAAATGGCTACACCTTC
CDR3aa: CASNPQANGYTF

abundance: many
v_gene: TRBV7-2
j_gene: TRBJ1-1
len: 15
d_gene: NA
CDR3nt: TGTGCCAGCAGTCTCCCGGCGGGTCAGGCCACTGAAGCTTTCTTT
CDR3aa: CASSLPAGQATEAFF

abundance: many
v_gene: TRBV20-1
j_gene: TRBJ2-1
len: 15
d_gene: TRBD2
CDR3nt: TGCAGTGCCTCCAAACTAGCGGTTCCCTACAATGAGCAGTTCTTC
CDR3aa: CSASKLAVPYNEQFF

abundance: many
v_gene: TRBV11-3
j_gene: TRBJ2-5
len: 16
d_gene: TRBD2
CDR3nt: TGTGCCAGCAGCTTAGGGCTAGCGGGAGAAGAAGAGACCCAGTACTTC
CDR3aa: CASSLGLAGEEETQYF

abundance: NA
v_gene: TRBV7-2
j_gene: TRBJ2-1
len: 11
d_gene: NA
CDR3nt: TGTGCCAGCAGCCCCTTCTATGAGCAGTTCTTC
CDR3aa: CASSPFYEQFF

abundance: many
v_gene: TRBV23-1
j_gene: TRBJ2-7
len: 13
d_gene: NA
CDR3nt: TGCGCCGACGTGTCAGGTACTTCCTACGAGCAGTACTTC
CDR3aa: CADVSGTSYEQYF

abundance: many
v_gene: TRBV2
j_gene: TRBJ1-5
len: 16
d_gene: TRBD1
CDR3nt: TGTGCCAGCAGCAAGGACAGGGGAAGATTGGATCAGCCCCAGCATTTT
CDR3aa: CASSKDRGRLDQPQHF

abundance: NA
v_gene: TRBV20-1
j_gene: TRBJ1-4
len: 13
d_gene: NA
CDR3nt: TGCAGTGCTAGAGAGGGGAATAATGAAAAACTGTTTTTT
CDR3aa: CSAREGNNEKLFF